What follows are 32 T cell receptor beta chains derived from one specimen sequenced in a study of cytomegalovirus exposure and HLA in healthy donors. The PCR made use of 60 Vbeta and 13 Jbeta primers. The table came from immunoSEQ multiplex PCR; TCRdb's copy has only in-frame clones and leaves some out. The sample lists over 100,000 clones; about 80% were seen once. Sequencing was carried out using PBMCs. The receptors here all came from a woman aged 45-65 years in good health and CMV-seropositive.

The chain links TRBV4-2 to TRBJ2-7; D is perhaps TRBD1 (5 bases). Germline CDR1 and CDR2: LGHNA and YNFKEQ. The V end was cut by 0 bases, the J end by 2 bases, with 8 bases between. CDR3 length equals 14 residues. CDR3 residues: CASSQDTGPYEQYF. The DNA of the CDR3 is TGTGCCAGCAGCCAAGATACAGGCCCCTACGAGCAGTACTTC.

This clone was recorded a few times. This chain uses TRBV10-3 with TRBJ2-6; TRBD1 aligns across 8 bases. Germline V gene lookup returns CDR1 ENHRY and CDR2 SYGVKD. This CDR3 is 16 amino acids long. V lost 11 bases and J lost 0; bases outside the gene matches: 9. CDR3 sequence: CAVGGQASSGANVLTF. The CDR3 DNA reads TGTGCCGTAGGGGGACAGGCTAGCTCTGGGGCCAACGTCCTGACTTTC.

The rearrangement links TRBV19 to TRBJ2-1; TRBD1 matches at 7 bases. The CDR3 length is 15 residues. CDR1 is LNHDA and CDR2 is SQIVND in the germline V gene (reference sequence). The junction had 8 bases not matched to a gene; V was cut back by 6 bases and J by 3 bases. CDR3 in amino acids: CASSLQGIGYNEQFF. CDR3 DNA: TGTGCCAGTAGCCTACAGGGGATTGGCTACAATGAGCAGTTCTTC. Variable domain in full (rest from reference TRBV19 and TRBJ2-1): DGGITQSPKYLFRKEGQNVTLSCEQNLNHDAMYWYRQDPGQGLRLIYYSQIVNDFQKGDIAEGYSVSREKKESFPLTVTSAQKNPTAFYLCASSLQGIGYNEQFFGPGTRLTVL.

The chain recombines TRBV10-3 with TRBJ1-1; D remains ambiguous. The V and J ends lost 3 bases and 5 bases respectively, with 10 bases between them. The CDR3 covers 13 residues. CDR1 is ENHRY, CDR2 SYGVKD, per germline. CDR3 sequence: CAISDPGSTEAFF. Written as DNA, the CDR3 is TGTGCCATCAGTGACCCGGGGTCAACTGAAGCTTTCTTT.

The V and J genes are TRBV7-2 and TRBJ2-3, with TRBD2 matching 9 bases. The CDR3 sequence is 14 residues long. CDR1 is SGHTA, CDR2 FQGNSA, per germline. V shed 2 bases, J shed 6 bases, and the junction held 3 bases outside the gene matches. CDR3 loop: CASSLLAGMDTQYF. In DNA, the CDR3 is TGTGCCAGCAGCTTACTAGCGGGGATGGATACGCAGTATTTT.

The chain combines TRBV5-4 with TRBJ2-7; tentative D call: TRBD1 (8 bases). V was shortened by 0 bases and J by 5 bases, with 15 bases between the two germline ends. Germline V gene lookup returns CDR1 SGHNT and CDR2 YYREEE (reference sequence). The CDR3 runs 15 residues. CDR3 coding DNA: TGTGCCAGCAGCTTGGGACAGGGGAGGGTCGACGAGCAGTACTTC. This sequence encodes CASSLGQGRVDEQYF.

J is TRBJ1-5 and V is TRBV19; no clear D gene. V was pared by 7 bases and J by 0 bases, with 16 bases between. The CDR3 consists of 16 residues. From germline, CDR1 is LNHDA and CDR2 SQIVND (reference sequence). Here the CDR3 reads CASTSSRTASNQPQHF. The DNA for the CDR3 is TGTGCCAGTACCTCATCCCGGACTGCTAGCAATCAGCCCCAGCATTTT. Full variable domain (remainder filled in from reference TRBV19 and TRBJ1-5): DGGITQSPKYLFRKEGQNVTLSCEQNLNHDAMYWYRQDPGQGLRLIYYSQIVNDFQKGDIAEGYSVSREKKESFPLTVTSAQKNPTAFYLCASTSSRTASNQPQHFGDGTRLSIL.

For the CDR3, the DNA is TGTGCCAGCAGTCCGCTCAACACAGCTGGCTACACCTTC. Translation gives CASSPLNTAGYTF. The chain has TRBV27 and TRBJ1-2; D is ambiguous. The V and J ends lost 5 bases and 7 bases respectively, with 14 bases between them. The CDR3 runs 13 residues. CDR1 MNHEY and CDR2 SMNVEV come from the germline V gene (reference sequence).

The chain joins TRBV2 to TRBJ2-1; D is undetermined. The CDR3 is 11 amino acids. Per germline, CDR1 SNHLY and CDR2 FYNNEI. Trimming removed 7 bases at V and 7 bases at J, with 8 bases between. Written as DNA, the CDR3 is TGTGCCAGCAATAGCTATAATGAGCAGTTCTTC. This translates into CASNSYNEQFF.

The genes are TRBV9 and TRBJ1-3; TRBD1 is a possible D gene (5 bases). Germline V gene data show CDR1 as SGDLS and CDR2 as YYNGEE. This CDR3 region has 15 residues. Trimming removed 0 bases from V and 0 bases from J, with 7 bases in between. DNA of the CDR3: TGTGCCAGCAGCGTAGAGGGACTCTCTGGAAACACCATATATTTT. It specifies CASSVEGLSGNTIYF.

The rearrangement joins TRBV9 to TRBJ2-3; 10 bases align to TRBD2. The CDR3 is 18 amino acids. CDR1 is SGDLS and CDR2 is YYNGEE in the germline V gene. Trimming removed 2 bases from V and 3 bases from J; junction bases left unmatched: 12. CDR3 protein: CASSVSSGGAWGTDTQYF. DNA for the CDR3: TGTGCCAGCAGCGTTTCGAGCGGGGGGGCCTGGGGAACAGATACGCAGTATTTT.

V is TRBV15 and J is TRBJ2-3; the D gene is possibly TRBD1 (6 bases). The CDR3 loop spans 16 amino acids. Germline loops: CDR1 LNHNV, CDR2 YYDKDF (reference sequence). V dropped 3 bases and J dropped 0 bases, with 13 bases sitting between them. The CDR3 DNA is TGTGCCACCAGCAGCACCGGGACACGAAGCACAGATACGCAGTATTTT. This gives the protein CATSSTGTRSTDTQYF.

The V call is TRBV2, the J call TRBJ1-2; a weak D match, TRBD1 (5 bases). The CDR3 runs 13 residues. Deletions cut 2 bases from V and 6 bases from J, with 10 bases between. Per germline, CDR1 SNHLY and CDR2 FYNNEI. DNA for the CDR3: TGTGCCAGCAGTGAACAGGGTACGAATGGCTACACCTTC. It specifies CASSEQGTNGYTF.

The V gene is TRBV7-2, the J gene TRBJ2-2; D remains ambiguous. CDR1 and CDR2 (germline): SGHTA, FQGNSA. V was pared by 3 bases and J by 4 bases, with 6 bases between. The CDR3 has 13 amino acids. The CDR3: CASSFVSTGELFF. The CDR3 DNA is TGTGCCAGCAGCTTTGTTAGCACCGGGGAGCTGTTTTTT.

The chain carries TRBV28 and TRBJ1-1; 7 nucleotides align to TRBD1. V lost 7 bases and J lost 7; bases outside the gene matches: 6. The CDR3 spans 12 residues. Germline CDR1 MDHEN, CDR2 SYDVKM. In nucleotides, the CDR3 is TGTGCCAGCAAGCGAGCAGGGGGTGAAGCTTTCTTT. It translates to CASKRAGGEAFF.

The chain employs TRBV6-6 and TRBJ2-1; D is possibly TRBD2 (6 bases). CDR1 is MNHNY, CDR2 SVGAGI, per germline (reference sequence). V shed 2 bases and J shed 10 bases, with 12 bases lying between them. The CDR3 has 13 residues. CDR3 sequence: CASSYRGTAEQFF. CDR3 DNA: TGTGCCAGCAGTTACCGGGGGACGGCGGAGCAGTTCTTC.

The V gene is TRBV6-1, the J gene TRBJ1-5; no clear D. CDR3 length equals 15 residues. Germline loops: CDR1 MNHNS, CDR2 SASEGT. V was trimmed by 4 bases and J by 5 bases, leaving 15 bases between them. CDR3 loop: CASSVRREKDQPQHF. The CDR3 bases are TGTGCCAGCAGTGTGCGGAGGGAGAAGGATCAGCCCCAGCATTTT.

Remarks on this clone: The sample carries other DNA sequences with the same CDR3. The chain uses TRBV10-2 and TRBJ2-5; 13 bases align to TRBD2. The CDR3 extends over 16 amino acids. Trimming cost V 4 bases and J 4 bases; bases outside gene matches: 6. CDR1 is WSHSY and CDR2 is SAAADI in the germline V gene. In DNA form, the CDR3 reads TGCGCCAGCAGTGCCAGACTAGCGGGGGGAGGAGAGACCCAGTACTTC. It translates to CASSARLAGGGETQYF.

The chain uses TRBV7-8 and TRBJ2-3; D is unresolved. V lost 1 base and J lost 7, with 9 bases in between. The CDR3 is 13 amino acids. In germline, CDR1 is SGHVS, CDR2 FQNEAQ. CDR3: CASSLGRLNTQYF. In DNA form, the CDR3 reads TGTGCCAGCAGCTTAGGGCGGCTAAATACGCAGTATTTT.

The table lists this clone with a few counts. The rearrangement links TRBV5-4 to TRBJ2-7; the match to TRBD2 covers 9 bases. Per the germline V gene, CDR1 is SGHNT and CDR2 is YYREEE (reference sequence). The V segment lost 0 bases and the J segment 0 bases; nucleotides outside the gene matches: 10. The CDR3 is 18 amino acids. CDR3 protein: CASSLGLAGPHSSYEQYF. The CDR3 coding sequence is TGTGCCAGCAGCTTGGGGCTAGCGGGACCCCACAGCTCCTACGAGCAGTACTTC. Full variable domain (remainder filled in from reference TRBV5-4 and TRBJ2-7): ETGVTQSPTHLIKTRGQQVTLRCSSQSGHNTVSWYQQALGQGPQFIFQYYREEENGRGNFPPRFSGLQFPNYSSELNVNALELDDSALYLCASSLGLAGPHSSYEQYFGPGTRLTVT.

The chain employs TRBV27 and TRBJ2-3, with 7 bases matching TRBD2. This CDR3 has 15 amino acids. In germline, CDR1 is MNHEY, CDR2 SMNVEV (reference sequence). The ends lost 5 bases at V and 2 bases at J; junction bases unmatched: 7. The CDR3 DNA is TGTGCCAGCAGTCCCCAAGCGGGGATCACAGATACGCAGTATTTT. Translating it yields CASSPQAGITDTQYF.

This clone was detected once. The CDR3 region is CASSPQHGDGYTF. The CDR3 coding sequence is TGTGCCAGCTCACCCCAACATGGTGATGGCTACACCTTC. The chain joins TRBV18 to TRBJ1-2; D is unclear. CDR1 and CDR2 (germline): KGHSH, LQKENI. CDR3 length equals 13 residues. V was trimmed by 3 bases and J by 6 bases, leaving 11 bases between them.

This chain connects TRBV7-3 to TRBJ2-7; 10 nucleotides line up with TRBD1. The trim removed 5 bases at V and 2 bases at J, leaving 3 bases unmatched. CDR3 size: 14 residues. Germline CDR1 SGHTA, CDR2 FQGTGA. The CDR3 loop is CASSHGTGAYEQYF. CDR3 nucleotides: TGTGCCAGCAGCCATGGGACAGGGGCCTACGAGCAGTACTTC.

The chain uses TRBV2 and TRBJ2-3; maybe TRBD1 (5 bases). The germline gives CDR1 SNHLY, CDR2 FYNNEI. The CDR3 extends over 15 amino acids. The V gene lost 5 bases and the J gene lost 6 bases, with 18 bases spanning the gap. In nucleotides, the CDR3 is TGTGCCAGCAGTCAACAGGCGCGTGGTGGGGATACGCAGTATTTT. It is translated as CASSQQARGGDTQYF.

The chain carries TRBV13 and TRBJ2-5; 7 bases agree with TRBD2. J lost 5 bases, V lost 1 base, and 10 bases had no gene match. Germline V gene lookup returns CDR1 PRHDT and CDR2 FYEKMQ (reference sequence). This CDR3 comprises 16 residues. As DNA, the CDR3 is TGTGCCAGCAGCTTAGCCGCGGGGAGGGCCAGGGAGACCCAGTACTTC. Residues: CASSLAAGRARETQYF. Full variable domain (rest looked up from reference TRBV13 and TRBJ2-5): AAGVIQSPRHLIKEKRETATLKCYPIPRHDTVYWYQQGPGQDPQFLISFYEKMQSDKGSIPDRFSAQQFSDYHSELNMSSLELGDSALYFCASSLAAGRARETQYFGPGTRLLVL.

This clone showed up just once. The V and J genes are TRBV5-4 and TRBJ2-3; 9 bases line up with TRBD2. V was pared by 2 bases and J by 1 base, with 5 bases of the junction left unmatched. The CDR3 consists of 16 residues. Per germline, CDR1 SGHNT and CDR2 YYREEE (reference sequence). The CDR3 region is CASSFGASGGTDTQYF. CDR3 sequence (DNA): TGTGCCAGCAGCTTCGGGGCTAGCGGGGGCACAGATACGCAGTATTTT. Together with reference TRBV5-4 and TRBJ2-3, the CDR3 gives the full variable domain: ETGVTQSPTHLIKTRGQQVTLRCSSQSGHNTVSWYQQALGQGPQFIFQYYREEENGRGNFPPRFSGLQFPNYSSELNVNALELDDSALYLCASSFGASGGTDTQYFGPGTRLTVL.

The genes are TRBV2 and TRBJ2-1; 14 bases line up with TRBD2. Germline assignment: CDR1 SNHLY and CDR2 FYNNEI. CDR3 length: 15 residues. V dropped 10 bases and J dropped 8; count of bases not matched to a gene: 10. CDR3 amino acids: CATQRPTSGRDEQFF. The CDR3 DNA reads TGTGCCACCCAGCGGCCGACTAGCGGGAGGGATGAGCAGTTCTTC.

The chain is built from TRBV4-3 and TRBJ2-7; 9 nucleotides line up with TRBD2. Per the germline V gene, CDR1 is LGHNA and CDR2 is YSLEER. J was trimmed by 7 bases and V by 1 base; bases with no gene match: 11. This CDR3 comprises 16 residues. The CDR3 DNA sequence: TGCGCCAGCAGCCAAGCTTTTAGCGGGGGATCCCTAGAGCAGTACTTC. Translation gives CASSQAFSGGSLEQYF.

The chain couples TRBV7-2 to TRBJ1-5; a weak D match, TRBD1 (5 bases). V dropped 1 base and J dropped 1 base, with 5 bases sitting between them. The germline CDR1 and CDR2 sequences are SGHTA and FQGNSA. This CDR3 contains 14 residues. This chain's CDR3 is CASSLDRSNQPQHF. DNA of the CDR3: TGTGCCAGCAGCTTAGACAGGAGCAATCAGCCCCAGCATTTT.

The chain carries TRBV5-6 and TRBJ1-5, with D possibly being TRBD1 (6 bases). This CDR3 is 15 amino acids long. The V end lost 0 bases, the J end lost 4 bases, and 11 bases lay between the germline ends. From germline, CDR1 is SGHDT and CDR2 YYEEEE. The CDR3 spells CASSLGGRGNQPQHF. CDR3 in DNA: TGTGCCAGCAGCTTGGGGGGCAGGGGTAATCAGCCCCAGCATTTT.

This clone was observed a handful of times. The genes are TRBV5-6 and TRBJ1-3; 7 bases agree with TRBD1. Germline V gene sequence: CDR1 SGHDT, CDR2 YYEEEE. V dropped 1 base and J dropped 8; count of bases not matched to a gene: 6. The CDR3 loop spans 14 amino acids. The CDR3 sequence: CASSLRQGVYTIYF. For the CDR3, the DNA is TGTGCCAGCAGCTTGCGACAGGGCGTGTACACCATATATTTT.

This chain uses TRBV19 with TRBJ2-6; TRBD1 matches 12 bases. This CDR3 is 17 amino acids long. V dropped 10 bases and J dropped 0; count of bases not matched to a gene: 7. Per the germline V gene, CDR1 is LNHDA and CDR2 is SQIVND (reference sequence). For the CDR3, the DNA is TGTGCCACCAGGGGACAGGGGGCTGTCTCTGGGGCCAACGTCCTGACTTTC. Its protein is CATRGQGAVSGANVLTF.